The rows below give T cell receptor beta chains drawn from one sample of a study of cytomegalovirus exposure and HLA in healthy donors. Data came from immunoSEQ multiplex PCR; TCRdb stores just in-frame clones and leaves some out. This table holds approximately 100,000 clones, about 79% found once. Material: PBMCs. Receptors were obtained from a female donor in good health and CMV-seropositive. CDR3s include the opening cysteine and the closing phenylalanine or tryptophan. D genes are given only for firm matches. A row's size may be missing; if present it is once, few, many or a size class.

cdr3_nt: TGTGCCAGCAGCCAATTTATTCCACAGGGTCCGGACGAGCAGTACTTC
cdr3_aa: CASSQFIPQGPDEQYF
d_call: NA
clone_size: NA
v_call: TRBV16
j_call: TRBJ2-7

cdr3_nt: TGTGCCAGCAGCCAAATAGGGACAGGTCCTCTTCAGGGGCAGTACTTC
cdr3_aa: CASSQIGTGPLQGQYF
d_call: TRBD1
clone_size: NA
v_call: TRBV7-2
j_call: TRBJ2-7

cdr3_nt: TGTGCCTTCTCTCTATCTCGGATGAGGGCCCGGGGAGAGACCCAGTACTTC
cdr3_aa: CAFSLSRMRARGETQYF
d_call: NA
clone_size: NA
v_call: TRBV30
j_call: TRBJ2-5

cdr3_nt: TGTGCCAGTAGCCGGGGGGTGAACACTGAAGCTTTCTTT
cdr3_aa: CASSRGVNTEAFF
d_call: NA
clone_size: NA
v_call: TRBV19
j_call: TRBJ1-1

cdr3_nt: TGTGCCAGCACCAACCAGGGGCGGGTAGCCGGGGAGCTGTTTTTT
cdr3_aa: CASTNQGRVAGELFF
d_call: NA
clone_size: NA
v_call: TRBV5-4
j_call: TRBJ2-2

cdr3_nt: TGCGCCAGCAGCCACCAGGGGGCCGGGGAGCTGTTTTTT
cdr3_aa: CASSHQGAGELFF
d_call: TRBD1
clone_size: NA
v_call: TRBV4-1
j_call: TRBJ2-2

cdr3_nt: TGTGCCATCAGGGAGGGACAGGCTCAAGAGACCCAGTACTTC
cdr3_aa: CAIREGQAQETQYF
d_call: TRBD1
clone_size: NA
v_call: TRBV10-3
j_call: TRBJ2-5

cdr3_nt: TGTGCCACCAGCAGAGATGGACAGGACAATGAGCAGTTCTTC
cdr3_aa: CATSRDGQDNEQFF
d_call: TRBD1
clone_size: NA
v_call: TRBV15
j_call: TRBJ2-1

cdr3_nt: TGTGCCAGCAGCTCTACAGGGACGGGCTTTCGGGAAAAACTGTTTTTT
cdr3_aa: CASSSTGTGFREKLFF
d_call: NA
clone_size: NA
v_call: TRBV5-6
j_call: TRBJ1-4

cdr3_nt: TGTGCCACCATATGGGGGACAGGGTTTGGCGGCACTGAAGCTTTCTTT
cdr3_aa: CATIWGTGFGGTEAFF
d_call: TRBD1
clone_size: NA
v_call: TRBV19
j_call: TRBJ1-1

cdr3_nt: TGCGCCAGCAGTGTGCGCCAGGGGGCCCTTCCGGAGACCCAGTACTTC
cdr3_aa: CASSVRQGALPETQYF
d_call: TRBD1
clone_size: NA
v_call: TRBV10-2
j_call: TRBJ2-5

cdr3_nt: TGTGCCAGTAGGGAGGGGCGGTCTCAGCCCCAGCATTTT
cdr3_aa: CASREGRSQPQHF
d_call: NA
clone_size: NA
v_call: TRBV19
j_call: TRBJ1-5

cdr3_nt: TGTGCCAGCAGCCGGACTAGCGGGGGGGTTACTAGCACAGATACGCAGTATTTT
cdr3_aa: CASSRTSGGVTSTDTQYF
d_call: TRBD2
clone_size: NA
v_call: TRBV7-2
j_call: TRBJ2-3

cdr3_nt: TGCGCCAGCAGCTTGGGACAGGGACGGATGGGCACTGAAGCTTTCTTT
cdr3_aa: CASSLGQGRMGTEAFF
d_call: TRBD1
clone_size: NA
v_call: TRBV5-1
j_call: TRBJ1-1

cdr3_nt: TGTGCCAGCAGCTTCCAGGGCAGGTCACCCCTCCACTTT
cdr3_aa: CASSFQGRSPLHF
d_call: NA
clone_size: NA
v_call: TRBV5-6
j_call: TRBJ1-6

cdr3_nt: TGTGCCAGCAGCCCCCCGGGTAGCGGGAGGGGGATGGATACGCAGTATTTT
cdr3_aa: CASSPPGSGRGMDTQYF
d_call: TRBD2
clone_size: once
v_call: TRBV7-2
j_call: TRBJ2-3

cdr3_nt: TGTGCCAGCAGTTACGGACAGGGGTATCAGCCCCAGCATTTT
cdr3_aa: CASSYGQGYQPQHF
d_call: TRBD1
clone_size: NA
v_call: TRBV6-5
j_call: TRBJ1-5

cdr3_nt: TGTGCCAGCAGCCTCAGGGTCTATCAGCCCCAGCATTTT
cdr3_aa: CASSLRVYQPQHF
d_call: NA
clone_size: few
v_call: TRBV7-2
j_call: TRBJ1-5

cdr3_nt: TGTGCCAGCAGCTTAAGCAGCGGGACCGATACGCAGTATTTT
cdr3_aa: CASSLSSGTDTQYF
d_call: TRBD2
clone_size: NA
v_call: TRBV7-7
j_call: TRBJ2-3

cdr3_nt: TGTGCCAGCAGCTTAGGTTCAGGGCGATCTAATGAAAAACTGTTTTTT
cdr3_aa: CASSLGSGRSNEKLFF
d_call: NA
clone_size: once
v_call: TRBV7-2
j_call: TRBJ1-4

cdr3_nt: TGTGCCAGCAGTGATCGGAGGGACACTGAAGCTTTCTTT
cdr3_aa: CASSDRRDTEAFF
d_call: NA
clone_size: few
v_call: TRBV6-1
j_call: TRBJ1-1

cdr3_nt: TGTGCCAGCATACAGAGCGGGCGCAACACAGATACGCAGTATTTT
cdr3_aa: CASIQSGRNTDTQYF
d_call: NA
clone_size: few
v_call: TRBV27
j_call: TRBJ2-3

cdr3_nt: TGTGCCAGCTCGGGGGGACTAGCGGGAGGGCCCTTCGGCTACGAGCAGTACTTC
cdr3_aa: CASSGGLAGGPFGYEQYF
d_call: TRBD2
clone_size: NA
v_call: TRBV18
j_call: TRBJ2-7

cdr3_nt: TGTGCCAGCAGCTCCAGGGGCGAGCAGTACTTC
cdr3_aa: CASSSRGEQYF
d_call: NA
clone_size: NA
v_call: TRBV7-9
j_call: TRBJ2-7

cdr3_nt: TGCGCCAGCAGCTTGGGCCGCTACGGGGAAAAACTGTTTTTT
cdr3_aa: CASSLGRYGEKLFF
d_call: NA
clone_size: NA
v_call: TRBV5-1
j_call: TRBJ1-4

cdr3_nt: TGTGCCAGCGTTATTATAGGGGGGGCCGGCTATGGCTACACCTTC
cdr3_aa: CASVIIGGAGYGYTF
d_call: NA
clone_size: NA
v_call: TRBV6-1
j_call: TRBJ1-2

cdr3_nt: TGTGCCAGCAGCCGACAGGGGAGCTCCTACGAGCAGTACTTC
cdr3_aa: CASSRQGSSYEQYF
d_call: TRBD1
clone_size: NA
v_call: TRBV7-6
j_call: TRBJ2-7

cdr3_nt: TGTGCCAGTAGTTCCAGGGGGCGCAGGGAGCAGTTCTTC
cdr3_aa: CASSSRGRREQFF
d_call: TRBD1
clone_size: NA
v_call: TRBV19
j_call: TRBJ2-1

cdr3_nt: TGTGCCAGCCACCCGCCGGGGGGCTATGGCTACACCTTC
cdr3_aa: CASHPPGGYGYTF
d_call: NA
clone_size: NA
v_call: TRBV6-1
j_call: TRBJ1-2

cdr3_nt: TGTGCCACCAGCAGTTTTCAGGGGGCCTACGAGCAGTACTTC
cdr3_aa: CATSSFQGAYEQYF
d_call: TRBD1
clone_size: NA
v_call: TRBV15
j_call: TRBJ2-7

cdr3_nt: TGTGCCAGTAGTATAAACAGTTTACACGGCTACACCTTC
cdr3_aa: CASSINSLHGYTF
d_call: NA
clone_size: NA
v_call: TRBV19
j_call: TRBJ1-2

cdr3_nt: TGTGCCAGCAGCTTAGTCTCGTTGACTACAGATACGCAGTATTTT
cdr3_aa: CASSLVSLTTDTQYF
d_call: NA
clone_size: NA
v_call: TRBV7-2
j_call: TRBJ2-3

cdr3_nt: TGTGCCAGCAGTCCGGACACAGCTAACTATGGCTACACCTTC
cdr3_aa: CASSPDTANYGYTF
d_call: NA
clone_size: NA
v_call: TRBV2
j_call: TRBJ1-2

cdr3_nt: TGCGCCAGCAGCTGGACTACCTCTGGGGCCAACGGCCTGACTTTC
cdr3_aa: CASSWTTSGANGLTF
d_call: NA
clone_size: few
v_call: TRBV5-1
j_call: TRBJ2-6

cdr3_nt: TGCAGCGCTGCCCCGGACAGGAACACTGAAGCTTTCTTT
cdr3_aa: CSAAPDRNTEAFF
d_call: NA
clone_size: NA
v_call: TRBV29-1
j_call: TRBJ1-1

cdr3_nt: TGCGCCAGCAGCTCGGACAGGAACCACTATGGCTACACCTTC
cdr3_aa: CASSSDRNHYGYTF
d_call: TRBD1
clone_size: NA
v_call: TRBV5-1
j_call: TRBJ1-2

cdr3_nt: TGTGCCAGTAGTATTTCAGGGAATCAGCCCCAGCATTTT
cdr3_aa: CASSISGNQPQHF
d_call: NA
clone_size: NA
v_call: TRBV19
j_call: TRBJ1-5

cdr3_nt: TGTGCCAGCAGTTCGCCGGGACAGGGTAAGGACACTGAAGCTTTCTTT
cdr3_aa: CASSSPGQGKDTEAFF
d_call: TRBD1
clone_size: NA
v_call: TRBV6-5
j_call: TRBJ1-1

cdr3_nt: TGTGCCAGCAGCTTGGCAACAGGGGTGAACACTGAAGCTTTCTTT
cdr3_aa: CASSLATGVNTEAFF
d_call: TRBD1
clone_size: NA
v_call: TRBV5-4
j_call: TRBJ1-1

cdr3_nt: TGTGCCAGCAGTTATTTACTAGCGGGGGCCACAGATACGCAGTATTTT
cdr3_aa: CASSYLLAGATDTQYF
d_call: TRBD2
clone_size: NA
v_call: TRBV6-5
j_call: TRBJ2-3

cdr3_nt: TGTGCCAGGCCGGGACAGCAGGACCAAGAGACCCAGTACTTC
cdr3_aa: CARPGQQDQETQYF
d_call: TRBD1
clone_size: NA
v_call: TRBV2
j_call: TRBJ2-5

cdr3_nt: TGTGCCAGCAGTGACTCCCAGGGGGCAGATACGCAGTATTTT
cdr3_aa: CASSDSQGADTQYF
d_call: TRBD1
clone_size: NA
v_call: TRBV6-4
j_call: TRBJ2-3

cdr3_nt: TGTGCCAGCAGGGGACTAGCGGGAGGACCTGAGCAGTTCTTC
cdr3_aa: CASRGLAGGPEQFF
d_call: TRBD2
clone_size: few
v_call: TRBV2
j_call: TRBJ2-1

cdr3_nt: TGTTCCAGCAGCTTAACAGGGGTATCCTACAATGAGCAGTTCTTC
cdr3_aa: CSSSLTGVSYNEQFF
d_call: TRBD1
clone_size: few
v_call: TRBV7-9
j_call: TRBJ2-1

cdr3_nt: TGTGCCAGCAGCTTAACGTCAGGGGGGGAGACCCAGTACTTC
cdr3_aa: CASSLTSGGETQYF
d_call: NA
clone_size: NA
v_call: TRBV7-9
j_call: TRBJ2-5

cdr3_nt: TGTGCCAGCAGTAAGGGACTAGCGGGAGGATCCTACAATGAGCAGTTCTTC
cdr3_aa: CASSKGLAGGSYNEQFF
d_call: TRBD2
clone_size: few
v_call: TRBV2
j_call: TRBJ2-1